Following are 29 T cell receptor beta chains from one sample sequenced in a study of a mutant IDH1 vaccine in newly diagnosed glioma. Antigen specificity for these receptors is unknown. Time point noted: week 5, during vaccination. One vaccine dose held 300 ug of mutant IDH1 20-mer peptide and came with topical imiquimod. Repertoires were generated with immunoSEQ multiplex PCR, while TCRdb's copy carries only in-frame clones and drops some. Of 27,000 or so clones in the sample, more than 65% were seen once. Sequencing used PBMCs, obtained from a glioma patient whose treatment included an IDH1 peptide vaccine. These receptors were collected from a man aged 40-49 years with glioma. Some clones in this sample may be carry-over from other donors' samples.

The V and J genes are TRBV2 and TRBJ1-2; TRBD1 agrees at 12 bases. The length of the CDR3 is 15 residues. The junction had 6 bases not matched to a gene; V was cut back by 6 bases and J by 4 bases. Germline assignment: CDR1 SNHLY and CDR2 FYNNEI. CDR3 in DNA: TGTGCCAGCAGAACCGGGACAGGGGGCGCCTATGGCTACACCTTC. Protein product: CASRTGTGGAYGYTF.

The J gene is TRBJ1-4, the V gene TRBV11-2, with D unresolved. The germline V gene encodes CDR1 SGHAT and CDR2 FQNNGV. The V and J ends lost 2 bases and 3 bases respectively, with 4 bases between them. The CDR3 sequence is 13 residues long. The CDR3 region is CASSLLSNEKLFF. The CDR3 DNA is TGTGCCAGCAGCTTATTGTCTAATGAAAAACTGTTTTTT.

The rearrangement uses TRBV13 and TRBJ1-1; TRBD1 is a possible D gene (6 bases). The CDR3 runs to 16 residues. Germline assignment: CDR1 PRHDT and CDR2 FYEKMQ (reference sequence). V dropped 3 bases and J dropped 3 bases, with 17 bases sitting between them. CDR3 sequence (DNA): TGTGCCAGCAGCTTTCCCGGGACAAGGGGAGACACTGAAGCTTTCTTT. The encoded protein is CASSFPGTRGDTEAFF.

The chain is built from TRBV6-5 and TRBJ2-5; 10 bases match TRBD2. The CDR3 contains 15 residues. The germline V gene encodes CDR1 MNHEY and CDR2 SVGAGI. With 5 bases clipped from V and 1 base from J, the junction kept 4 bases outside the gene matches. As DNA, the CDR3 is TGTGCCAGCAGTATAGCGGGGGGCATCCAAGAGACCCAGTACTTC. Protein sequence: CASSIAGGIQETQYF.

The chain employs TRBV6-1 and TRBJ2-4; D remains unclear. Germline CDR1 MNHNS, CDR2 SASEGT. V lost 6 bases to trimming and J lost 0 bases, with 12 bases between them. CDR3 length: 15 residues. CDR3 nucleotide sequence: TGTGCCAGCAGCCCCCGGGCCGAAGCCAAAAACATTCAGTACTTC. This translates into CASSPRAEAKNIQYF.

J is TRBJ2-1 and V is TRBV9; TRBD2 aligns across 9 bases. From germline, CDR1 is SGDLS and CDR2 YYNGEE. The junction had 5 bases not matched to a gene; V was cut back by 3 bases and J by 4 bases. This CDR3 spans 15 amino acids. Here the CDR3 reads CASSAPSGAYNEQFF. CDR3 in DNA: TGTGCCAGCAGCGCACCTAGCGGGGCGTACAATGAGCAGTTCTTC.

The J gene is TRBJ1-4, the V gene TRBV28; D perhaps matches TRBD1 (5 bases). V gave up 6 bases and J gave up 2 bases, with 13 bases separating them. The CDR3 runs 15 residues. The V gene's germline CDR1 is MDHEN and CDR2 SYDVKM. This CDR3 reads CASRRRRGTNEKLFF. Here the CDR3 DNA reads TGTGCCAGCAGGAGGAGGAGGGGCACTAATGAAAAACTGTTTTTT.

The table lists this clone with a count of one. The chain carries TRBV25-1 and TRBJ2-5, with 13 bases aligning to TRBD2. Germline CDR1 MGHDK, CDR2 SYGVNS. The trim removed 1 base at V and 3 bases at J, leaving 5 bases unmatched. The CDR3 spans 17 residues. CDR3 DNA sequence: TGTGCCAGCAGTGAATTGGGGACTAGCGGGGTTAAAGAGACCCAGTACTTC. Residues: CASSELGTSGVKETQYF.

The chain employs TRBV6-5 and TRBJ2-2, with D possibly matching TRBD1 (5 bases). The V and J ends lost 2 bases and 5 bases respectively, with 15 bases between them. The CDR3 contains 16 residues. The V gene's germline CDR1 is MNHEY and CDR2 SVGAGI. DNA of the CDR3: TGTGCCAGCAGTTACCGACAGACTGTTCGGACCGGGGAGCTGTTTTTT. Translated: CASSYRQTVRTGELFF.

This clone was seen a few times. The CDR3, as DNA: TGCGCCAGCAGCTTGAGTGGGCTTGGAGCTTTCTTT. This encodes CASSLSGLGAFF. This chain uses TRBV5-1 with TRBJ1-1; D ambiguous. The CDR3 runs 12 residues. Trimming left V 1 base short and J 10 bases short, with 11 bases between. Germline CDR1 and CDR2: SGHRS and YFSETQ.

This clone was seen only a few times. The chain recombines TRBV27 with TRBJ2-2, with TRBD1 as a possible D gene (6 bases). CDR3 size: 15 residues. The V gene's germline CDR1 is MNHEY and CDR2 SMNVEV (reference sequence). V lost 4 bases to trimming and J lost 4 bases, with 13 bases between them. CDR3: CASSSPPRGTGELFF. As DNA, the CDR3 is TGTGCCAGCAGTTCCCCCCCCAGGGGCACCGGGGAGCTGTTTTTT.

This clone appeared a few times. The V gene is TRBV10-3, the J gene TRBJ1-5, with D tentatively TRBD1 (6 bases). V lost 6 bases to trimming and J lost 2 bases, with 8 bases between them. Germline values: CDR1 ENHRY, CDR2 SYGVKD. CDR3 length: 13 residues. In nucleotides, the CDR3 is TGTGCCATCAGCTACAGGGGCAATCAGCCCCAGCATTTT. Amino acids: CAISYRGNQPQHF.

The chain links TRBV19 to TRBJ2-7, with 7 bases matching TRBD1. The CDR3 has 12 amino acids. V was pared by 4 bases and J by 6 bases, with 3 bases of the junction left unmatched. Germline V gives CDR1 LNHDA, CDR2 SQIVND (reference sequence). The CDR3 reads CASSSPGGEQYF. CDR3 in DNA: TGTGCCAGTAGTAGCCCAGGGGGCGAGCAGTACTTC.

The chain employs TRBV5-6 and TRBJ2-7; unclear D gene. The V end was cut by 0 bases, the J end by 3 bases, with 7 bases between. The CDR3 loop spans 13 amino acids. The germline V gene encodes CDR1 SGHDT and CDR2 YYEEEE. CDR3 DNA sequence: TGTGCCAGCAGCTTGGAATTCCTCTACGAGCAGTACTTC. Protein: CASSLEFLYEQYF. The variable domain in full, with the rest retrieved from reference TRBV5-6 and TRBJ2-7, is DAGVTQSPTHLIKTRGQQVTLRCSPKSGHDTVSWYQQALGQGPQFIFQYYEEEERQRGNFPDRFSGHQFPNYSSELNVNALLLGDSALYLCASSLEFLYEQYFGPGTRLTVT.

CDR3 nucleotide sequence: TGTGCCAGCAGTGACCGGGACAATTCACCCCTCCACTTT. Translated, it gives CASSDRDNSPLHF. The chain combines TRBV6-4 with TRBJ1-6, with a weak D call TRBD1 (5 bases). Per germline, CDR1 MRHNA and CDR2 SNTAGT. CDR3 length: 13 residues. V was cut by 2 bases and J by 7 bases, with 6 bases left in between.

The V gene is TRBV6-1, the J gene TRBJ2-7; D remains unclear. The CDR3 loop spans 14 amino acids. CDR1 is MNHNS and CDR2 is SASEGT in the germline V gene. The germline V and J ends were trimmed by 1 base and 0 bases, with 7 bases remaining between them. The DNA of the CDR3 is TGTGCCAGCAGTGAAGATGGGATCTCCTACGAGCAGTACTTC. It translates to CASSEDGISYEQYF.

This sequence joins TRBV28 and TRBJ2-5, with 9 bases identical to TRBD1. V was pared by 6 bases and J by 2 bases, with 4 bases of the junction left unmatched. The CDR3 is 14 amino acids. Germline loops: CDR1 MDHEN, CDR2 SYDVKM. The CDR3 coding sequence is TGTGCCAGCAGGCCGGGACAGGGTCAAGAGACCCAGTACTTC. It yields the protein CASRPGQGQETQYF.

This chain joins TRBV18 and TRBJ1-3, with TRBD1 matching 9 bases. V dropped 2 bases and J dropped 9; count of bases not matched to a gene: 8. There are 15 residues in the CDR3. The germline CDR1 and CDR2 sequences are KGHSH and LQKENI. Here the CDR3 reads CASSPGQGSIVTIYF. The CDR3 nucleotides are TGTGCCAGCTCACCAGGACAGGGGTCAATTGTCACCATATATTTT.

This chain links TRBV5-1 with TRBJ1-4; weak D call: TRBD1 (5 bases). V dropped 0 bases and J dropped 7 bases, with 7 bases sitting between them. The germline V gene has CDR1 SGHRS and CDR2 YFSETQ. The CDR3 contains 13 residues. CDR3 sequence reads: CASSLAGSEKLFF. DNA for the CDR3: TGCGCCAGCAGCTTGGCAGGGAGTGAAAAACTGTTTTTT.

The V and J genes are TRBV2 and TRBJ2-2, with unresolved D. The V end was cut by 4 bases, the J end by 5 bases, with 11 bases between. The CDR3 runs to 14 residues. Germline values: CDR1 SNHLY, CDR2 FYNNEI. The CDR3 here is CASSGTSRTGELFF. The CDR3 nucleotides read TGTGCCAGCAGTGGGACCTCTAGGACCGGGGAGCTGTTTTTT.

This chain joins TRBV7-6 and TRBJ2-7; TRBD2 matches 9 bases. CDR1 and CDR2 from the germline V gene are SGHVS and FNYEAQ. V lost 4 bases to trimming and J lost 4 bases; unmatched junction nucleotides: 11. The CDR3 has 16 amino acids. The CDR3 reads CASSSLPKRGEYEQYF. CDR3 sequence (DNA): TGTGCCAGCAGCTCGCTCCCAAAGCGGGGGGAATACGAGCAGTACTTC. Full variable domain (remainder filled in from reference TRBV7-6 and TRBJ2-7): GAGVSQSPRYKVTKRGQDVALRCDPISGHVSLYWYRQALGQGPEFLTYFNYEAQQDKSGLPNDRFSAERPEGSISTLTIQRTEQRDSAMYRCASSSLPKRGEYEQYFGPGTRLTVT.

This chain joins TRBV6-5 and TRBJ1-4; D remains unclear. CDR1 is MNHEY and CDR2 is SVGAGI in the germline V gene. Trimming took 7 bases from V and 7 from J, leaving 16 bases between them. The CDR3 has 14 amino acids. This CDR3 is CASTGSGLGEKLFF. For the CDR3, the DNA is TGTGCCAGCACCGGATCGGGGTTGGGTGAAAAACTGTTTTTT.

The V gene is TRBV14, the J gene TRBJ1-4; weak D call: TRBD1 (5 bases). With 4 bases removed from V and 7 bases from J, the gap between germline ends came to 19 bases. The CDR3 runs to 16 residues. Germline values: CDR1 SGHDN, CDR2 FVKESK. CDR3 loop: CASSPFGQGRGEKLFF. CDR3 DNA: TGTGCCAGCAGCCCCTTCGGGCAGGGAAGGGGTGAAAAACTGTTTTTT.

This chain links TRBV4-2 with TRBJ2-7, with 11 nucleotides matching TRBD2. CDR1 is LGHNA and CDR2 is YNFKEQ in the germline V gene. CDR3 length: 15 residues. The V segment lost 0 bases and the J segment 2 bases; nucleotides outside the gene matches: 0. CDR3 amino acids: CASSQDSGGAYEQYF. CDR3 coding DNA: TGTGCCAGCAGCCAAGATAGCGGGGGGGCCTACGAGCAGTACTTC.

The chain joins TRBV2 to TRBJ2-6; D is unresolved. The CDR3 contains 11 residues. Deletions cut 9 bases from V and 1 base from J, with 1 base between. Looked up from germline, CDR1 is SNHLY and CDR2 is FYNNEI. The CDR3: CARSGANVLTF. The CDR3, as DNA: TGTGCCAGATCTGGGGCCAACGTCCTGACTTTC. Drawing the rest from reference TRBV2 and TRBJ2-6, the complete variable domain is EPEVTQTPSHQVTQMGQEVILRCVPISNHLYFYWYRQILGQKVEFLVSFYNNEISEKSEIFDDQFSVERPDGSNFTLKIRSTKLEDSAMYFCARSGANVLTFGAGSRLTVL.

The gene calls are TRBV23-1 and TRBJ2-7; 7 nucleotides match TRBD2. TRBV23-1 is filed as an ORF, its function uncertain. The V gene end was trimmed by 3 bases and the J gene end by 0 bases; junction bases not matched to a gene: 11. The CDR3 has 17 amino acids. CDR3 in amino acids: CASSHLGEGPPSYEQYF. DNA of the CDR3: TGCGCCAGCAGTCACCTGGGGGAGGGGCCCCCCTCCTACGAGCAGTACTTC.

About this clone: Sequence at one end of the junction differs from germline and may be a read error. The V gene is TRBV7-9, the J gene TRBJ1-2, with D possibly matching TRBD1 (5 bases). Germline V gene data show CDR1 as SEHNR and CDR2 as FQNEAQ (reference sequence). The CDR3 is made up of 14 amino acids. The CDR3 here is CASSLEGTVSGYTF. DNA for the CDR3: TGTGCCAGCAGTTTAGAGGGGACGGTGAGCGGCTACACCTTC.

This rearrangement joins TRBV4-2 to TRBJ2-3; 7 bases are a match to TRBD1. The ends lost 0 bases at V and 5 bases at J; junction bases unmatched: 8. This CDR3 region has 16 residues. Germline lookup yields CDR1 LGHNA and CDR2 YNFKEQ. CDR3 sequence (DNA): TGTGCCAGCAGCCAAGAATCTCGGACAGGTCAAGATACGCAGTATTTT. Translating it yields CASSQESRTGQDTQYF.

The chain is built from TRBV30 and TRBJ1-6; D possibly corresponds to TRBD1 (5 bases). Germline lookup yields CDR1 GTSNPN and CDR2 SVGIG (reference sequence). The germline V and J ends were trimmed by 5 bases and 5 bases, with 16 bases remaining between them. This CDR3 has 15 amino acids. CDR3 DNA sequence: TGTGCCTGGGGTGGGGCGCAACTAAATAATTCACCCCTCCACTTT. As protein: CAWGGAQLNNSPLHF.